A selection of T cell receptor beta chains follows, all from one sample in a study of blood T cell repertoires in COVID-19. Repertoires were generated with immunoSEQ multiplex PCR, while TCRdb's copy carries only in-frame clones and drops some. This table has about 190,000 clones, 86% appearing once. Material: peripheral blood. The receptors stem from a woman in her twenties or thirties with active or convalescent COVID-19. The CDR3 runs from the conserved cysteine through the conserved F or W. D genes are given only for firm matches. For some rows the clone size is stated as once, few or many, or as a class when expanded; others skip it.

CASRSGLAGASETQYF | TGTGCCAGTAGATCGGGACTAGCGGGGGCGAGCGAGACCCAGTACTTC | TRBJ2-5 | NA | 16 | TRBV19 | TRBD2
CASSPGHERWETQYF | TGTGCCAGCAGCCCCGGACATGAGCGATGGGAGACCCAGTACTTC | TRBJ2-5 | once | 15 | TRBV11-3 | NA
CASRQNMNTEAFF | TGTGCCAGCAGACAAAACATGAACACTGAAGCTTTCTTT | TRBJ1-1 | NA | 13 | TRBV6-5 | NA
CASSLETDSKVMFF | TGTGCCAGCAGCTTGGAGACAGACAGCAAAGTCATGTTTTTT | TRBJ1-4 | NA | 14 | TRBV5-8 | NA
CSASIDQTLGENEQFF | TGCAGTGCTAGTATAGACCAGACTCTAGGAGAGAATGAGCAGTTCTTC | TRBJ2-1 | NA | 16 | TRBV20-1 | NA
CASSLAGDRGLDTQYF | TGTGCCAGCAGCTTAGCAGGGGACAGGGGATTGGATACGCAGTATTTT | TRBJ2-3 | NA | 16 | TRBV11-2 | TRBD1
CAISGEGAGELFF | TGTGCCATCAGTGGAGAAGGGGCCGGGGAGCTGTTTTTT | TRBJ2-2 | NA | 13 | TRBV10-3 | NA
CASSFRVDNEQFF | TGTGCCAGCAGTTTCAGGGTAGACAATGAGCAGTTCTTC | TRBJ2-1 | NA | 13 | TRBV6-5 | NA
CASSHGQGFSYEQYF | TGTGCCAGCAGCCACGGACAGGGATTCTCCTACGAGCAGTACTTC | TRBJ2-7 | NA | 15 | TRBV6-6 | TRBD1
CASSFRQGPHEQYF | TGCGCCAGCAGCTTTCGACAGGGGCCCCACGAGCAGTACTTC | TRBJ2-7 | NA | 14 | TRBV5-1 | TRBD1
CASSYTGYEQYF | TGTGCCAGCAGCTATACCGGCTACGAGCAGTACTTC | TRBJ2-7 | NA | 12 | TRBV3-1/TRBV3-2 | NA
CASTDSGSGEQYF | TGTGCCAGCACGGATAGCGGGAGTGGTGAGCAGTACTTC | TRBJ2-7 | NA | 13 | TRBV27 | TRBD2
CSVATGAEEKLFF | TGCAGCGTCGCCACAGGGGCGGAAGAAAAACTGTTTTTT | TRBJ1-4 | NA | 13 | TRBV29-1 | TRBD1
CASSLVLAGTDTQYF | TGTGCCAGCAGTTTGGTCCTAGCGGGCACAGATACGCAGTATTTT | TRBJ2-3 | NA | 15 | TRBV27 | TRBD2
CASSTTGGSSYEQYF | TGTGCCAGTAGCACGACAGGGGGAAGCTCCTACGAGCAGTACTTC | TRBJ2-7 | once | 15 | TRBV19 | TRBD1
CASSVGQAIMNTEAFF | TGTGCCAGCAGCGTTGGACAGGCGATTATGAACACTGAAGCTTTCTTT | TRBJ1-1 | NA | 16 | TRBV5-8 | TRBD1
CASSQDHSSYEQYF | TGCGCCAGCAGCCAAGACCACAGCTCCTACGAGCAGTACTTC | TRBJ2-7 | NA | 14 | TRBV4-1 | NA
CASSMGQTGQETQYF | TGTGCCAGTAGTATGGGGCAGACAGGGCAAGAGACCCAGTACTTC | TRBJ2-5 | NA | 15 | TRBV19 | TRBD1
CASSSTGHYGYTF | TGTGCCAGCAGTTCAACAGGCCACTATGGCTACACCTTC | TRBJ1-2 | NA | 13 | TRBV12-3/TRBV12-4 | NA
CASSVGGGSNNEQFF | TGTGCCAGCAGCGTAGGCGGGGGCTCGAACAATGAGCAGTTCTTC | TRBJ2-1 | NA | 15 | TRBV9 | NA
CASSQDRWRDLPGVEQYF | TGCGCCAGCAGCCAAGATAGGTGGAGGGACCTCCCCGGGGTTGAGCAGTACTTC | TRBJ2-7 | NA | 18 | TRBV4-1 | NA
CASSFEAGKNTIYF | TGCGCCAGCAGCTTCGAAGCAGGGAAAAACACCATATATTTT | TRBJ1-3 | NA | 14 | TRBV5-1 | NA
CASSTGTGGAIQYF | TGTGCCAGCAGCACCGGGACAGGGGGTGCCATTCAGTACTTC | TRBJ2-4 | NA | 14 | TRBV6-5 | TRBD1
CASSQFATASNTEAFF | TGTGCCAGCAGCCAATTCGCGACAGCTTCGAACACTGAAGCTTTCTTT | TRBJ1-1 | NA | 16 | TRBV16 | NA
CASSYVAGTYEQYF | TGTGCCAGCAGTTACGTTGCAGGGACCTACGAGCAGTACTTC | TRBJ2-7 | NA | 14 | TRBV6-6 | NA
CASNTGQGMGQPQHF | TGTGCCAGCAATACTGGACAGGGGATGGGGCAGCCCCAGCATTTT | TRBJ1-5 | once | 15 | TRBV27 | TRBD1
CASSIDNRQGSTKNIQYF | TGTGCCAGTAGTATAGATAATCGGCAGGGTTCTACCAAAAACATTCAGTACTTC | TRBJ2-4 | NA | 18 | TRBV19 | NA
CASSLGQNTEAFF | TGTGCCAGCAGCTTAGGGCAGAACACTGAAGCTTTCTTT | TRBJ1-1 | NA | 13 | TRBV7-2 | NA
CASRPPGTHSGYTF | TGTGCCAGCAGACCCCCGGGGACACACAGTGGCTACACCTTC | TRBJ1-2 | NA | 14 | TRBV6-6 | NA
CASSGSTSGYYNEQFF | TGTGCCAGCAGCGGGTCGACTAGCGGGTACTACAATGAGCAGTTCTTC | TRBJ2-1 | once | 16 | TRBV11-2 | TRBD2
CASSYSKRSQGHSKNIQYF | TGTGCCAGCAGTTACTCGAAGCGATCGCAGGGGCACTCCAAAAACATTCAGTACTTC | TRBJ2-4 | NA | 19 | TRBV6-2/TRBV6-3 | NA
CASSVGLAGAYEQYF | TGTGCCAGTAGCGTTGGGCTAGCGGGGGCCTACGAGCAGTACTTC | TRBJ2-7 | NA | 15 | TRBV19 | TRBD2
CASSEGVGYGYTF | TGTGCCAGCAGCGAGGGGGTGGGCTATGGCTACACCTTC | TRBJ1-2 | NA | 13 | TRBV9 | NA
CASSSTGGDPGRTQYF | TGTGCCAGCAGCTCCACCGGAGGGGACCCGGGGCGGACCCAGTACTTC | TRBJ2-5 | NA | 16 | TRBV7-9 | NA
CASSLVMALETQYF | TGTGCCAGCAGCCTCGTTATGGCCTTAGAGACCCAGTACTTC | TRBJ2-5 | once | 14 | TRBV6-5 | NA
CASSLLGEGGYTF | TGTGCCAGCAGCTTACTAGGGGAGGGTGGCTACACCTTC | TRBJ1-2 | NA | 13 | TRBV5-4 | NA
CASGRNTDTQYF | TGTGCCAGCGGGAGGAACACAGATACGCAGTATTTT | TRBJ2-3 | NA | 12 | TRBV5-4 | NA
CAWSVGTGNYEQYF | TGTGCCTGGAGTGTAGGGACAGGGAACTACGAGCAGTACTTC | TRBJ2-7 | few | 14 | TRBV30 | TRBD1
CASSFMSGGSTGELFF | TGTGCCAGCAGCTTTATGTCCGGGGGTTCCACCGGGGAGCTGTTTTTT | TRBJ2-2 | NA | 16 | TRBV11-3 | NA
CAGGNNNQPQHF | TGTGCCGGAGGGAACAACAATCAGCCCCAGCATTTT | TRBJ1-5 | NA | 12 | TRBV19 | NA
CASSQDEVKGVHYGYTF | TGTGCCAGCAGCCAAGATGAGGTAAAGGGGGTTCACTATGGCTACACCTTC | TRBJ1-2 | NA | 17 | TRBV3-1/TRBV3-2 | NA
CASSPRTRLGFEQYF | TGTGCCAGCAGCCCTAGGACCAGACTAGGTTTCGAGCAGTACTTC | TRBJ2-7 | NA | 15 | TRBV7-6 | NA
CASSLAVLAKNIQYF | TGTGCCAGCAGTTTAGCAGTCCTAGCCAAAAACATTCAGTACTTC | TRBJ2-4 | NA | 15 | TRBV28 | NA
CASSEDTISFEQYF | TGTGCCAGCAGTGAAGACACCATTTCCTTCGAGCAGTACTTC | TRBJ2-7 | NA | 14 | TRBV6-1 | NA
CASSLGQGQNYGYTF | TGTGCCAGCAGCCTGGGACAGGGGCAAAACTATGGCTACACCTTC | TRBJ1-2 | NA | 15 | TRBV11-2 | TRBD1
CASSLTGVSPLHF | TGTGCCAGCAGTCTGACAGGGGTTTCACCCCTCCACTTT | TRBJ1-6 | NA | 13 | TRBV16 | TRBD1
CASSLGQNSYEQYF | TGTGCCAGCAGCTTAGGGCAGAACTCCTACGAGCAGTACTTC | TRBJ2-7 | NA | 14 | TRBV7-9 | NA
CSAGQGVNQPQHF | TGCAGCGCGGGACAGGGGGTTAATCAGCCCCAGCATTTT | TRBJ1-5 | NA | 13 | TRBV29-1 | TRBD1
CASSGPGQINTEAFF | TGTGCCAGCAGCGGCCCGGGACAGATTAACACTGAAGCTTTCTTT | TRBJ1-1 | NA | 15 | TRBV5-6 | TRBD1
CASSLARWGGSQPQHF | TGTGCCAGCAGCTTAGCTAGATGGGGGGGGAGTCAGCCCCAGCATTTT | TRBJ1-5 | NA | 16 | TRBV7-2 | NA
CASSSFGTVGNTIYF | TGTGCCAGCAGTTCCTTCGGGACAGTTGGAAACACCATATATTTT | TRBJ1-3 | NA | 15 | TRBV28 | TRBD1
CASSPWEGLSGNTIYF | TGTGCCAGTAGCCCCTGGGAGGGGCTCTCTGGAAACACCATATATTTT | TRBJ1-3 | NA | 16 | TRBV19 | NA
CATAKSGRAYEQYF | TGTGCCACCGCCAAGTCGGGTCGGGCCTACGAGCAGTACTTC | TRBJ2-7 | NA | 14 | TRBV18 | NA
CASSFYRRTEAFF | TGTGCCAGCAGTTTTTACAGGCGGACTGAAGCTTTCTTT | TRBJ1-1 | few | 13 | TRBV27 | NA
CASSPLTSGEYNEQFF | TGTGCCAGCAGCCCCTTGACTAGCGGGGAGTACAATGAGCAGTTCTTC | TRBJ2-1 | NA | 16 | TRBV7-9 | TRBD2